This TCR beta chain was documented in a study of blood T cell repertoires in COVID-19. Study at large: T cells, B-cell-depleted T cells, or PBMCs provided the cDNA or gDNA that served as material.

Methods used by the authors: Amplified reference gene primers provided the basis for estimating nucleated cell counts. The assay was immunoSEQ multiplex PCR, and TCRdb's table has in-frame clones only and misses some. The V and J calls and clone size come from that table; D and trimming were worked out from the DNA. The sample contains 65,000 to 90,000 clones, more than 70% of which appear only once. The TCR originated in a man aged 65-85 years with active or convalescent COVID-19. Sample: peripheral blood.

The CDR3 region has the DNA TGTGCCACCAGCAGGGGGCGGGGGTGGAATGAGCAGTTCTTC. It translates to CATSRGRGWNEQFF. The chain uses TRBV15 and TRBJ2-1; 7 bases are a match to TRBD2. Germline V gene data show CDR1 as LNHNV and CDR2 as YYDKDF (reference sequence). CDR3 length: 14 amino acids. The junction had 6 bases not matched to a gene; V was cut back by 3 bases and J by 7 bases.